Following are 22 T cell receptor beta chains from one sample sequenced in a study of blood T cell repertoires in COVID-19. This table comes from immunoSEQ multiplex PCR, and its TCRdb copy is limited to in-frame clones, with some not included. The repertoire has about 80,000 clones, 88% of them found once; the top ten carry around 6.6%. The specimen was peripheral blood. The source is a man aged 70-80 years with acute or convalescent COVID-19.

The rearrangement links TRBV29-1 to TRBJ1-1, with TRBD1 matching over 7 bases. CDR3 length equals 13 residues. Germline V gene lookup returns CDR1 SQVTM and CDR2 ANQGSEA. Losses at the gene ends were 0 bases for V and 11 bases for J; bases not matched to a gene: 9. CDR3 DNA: TGCAGCGTTGAAGATCAGGGGGTGCATACGGCTTTCTTT. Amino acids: CSVEDQGVHTAFF.

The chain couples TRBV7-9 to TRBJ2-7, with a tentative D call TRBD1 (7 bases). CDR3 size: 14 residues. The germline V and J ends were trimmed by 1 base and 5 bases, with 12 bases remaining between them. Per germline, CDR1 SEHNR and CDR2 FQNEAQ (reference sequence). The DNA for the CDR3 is TGTGCCAGCAGCTTAGATGGAGGGGGCCACGAGCAGTACTTC. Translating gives CASSLDGGGHEQYF.

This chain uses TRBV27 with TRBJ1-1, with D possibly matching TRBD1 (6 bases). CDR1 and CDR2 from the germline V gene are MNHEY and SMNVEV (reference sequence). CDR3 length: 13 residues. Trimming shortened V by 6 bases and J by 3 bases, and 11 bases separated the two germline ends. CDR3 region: CASRNRVYTEAFF. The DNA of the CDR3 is TGTGCCAGCAGAAACAGGGTCTACACTGAAGCTTTCTTT.

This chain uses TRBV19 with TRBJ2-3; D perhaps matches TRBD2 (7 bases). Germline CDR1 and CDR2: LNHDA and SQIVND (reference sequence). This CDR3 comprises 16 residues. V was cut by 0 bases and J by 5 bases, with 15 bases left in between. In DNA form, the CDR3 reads TGTGCCAGTAGTATAGATCTGGCGGGGGCCGTAGATACGCAGTATTTT. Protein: CASSIDLAGAVDTQYF.

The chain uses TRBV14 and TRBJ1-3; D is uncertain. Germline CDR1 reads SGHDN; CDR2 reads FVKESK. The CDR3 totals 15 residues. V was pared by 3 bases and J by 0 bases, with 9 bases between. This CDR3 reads CASSQFRDSGNTIYF. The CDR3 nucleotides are TGTGCCAGCAGCCAGTTCCGGGACTCTGGAAACACCATATATTTT.

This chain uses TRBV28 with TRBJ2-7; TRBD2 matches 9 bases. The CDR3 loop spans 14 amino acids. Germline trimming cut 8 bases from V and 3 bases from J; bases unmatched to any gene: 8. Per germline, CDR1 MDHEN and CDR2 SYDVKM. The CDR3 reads CASAAASGNYEQYF. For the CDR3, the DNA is TGTGCCAGCGCCGCGGCTAGCGGGAACTACGAGCAGTACTTC.

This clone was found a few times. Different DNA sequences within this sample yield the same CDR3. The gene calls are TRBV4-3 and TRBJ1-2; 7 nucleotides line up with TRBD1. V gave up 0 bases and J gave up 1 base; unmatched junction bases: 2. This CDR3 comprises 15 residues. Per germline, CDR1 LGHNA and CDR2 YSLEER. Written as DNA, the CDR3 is TGCGCCAGCAGCCAAGAGACAGGGCTTAACTATGGCTACACCTTC. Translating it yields CASSQETGLNYGYTF.

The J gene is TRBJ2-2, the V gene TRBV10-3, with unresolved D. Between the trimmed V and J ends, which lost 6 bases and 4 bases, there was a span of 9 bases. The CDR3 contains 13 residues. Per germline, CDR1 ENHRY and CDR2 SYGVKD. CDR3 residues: CAIRALTTGELFF. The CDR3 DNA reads TGTGCCATCAGGGCCCTCACCACCGGGGAGCTGTTTTTT.

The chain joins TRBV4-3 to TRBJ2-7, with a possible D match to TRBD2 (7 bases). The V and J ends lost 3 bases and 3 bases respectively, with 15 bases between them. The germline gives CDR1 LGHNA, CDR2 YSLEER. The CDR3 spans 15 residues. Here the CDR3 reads CASSQGQGGGYEQYF. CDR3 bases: TGCGCCAGCAGCCAGGGGCAGGGAGGGGGCTACGAGCAGTACTTC.

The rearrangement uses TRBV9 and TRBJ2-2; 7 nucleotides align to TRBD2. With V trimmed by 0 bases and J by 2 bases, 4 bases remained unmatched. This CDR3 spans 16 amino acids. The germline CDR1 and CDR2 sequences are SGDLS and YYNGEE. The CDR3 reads CASSVALAGNTGELFF. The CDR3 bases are TGTGCCAGCAGCGTAGCTTTAGCGGGCAACACCGGGGAGCTGTTTTTT.

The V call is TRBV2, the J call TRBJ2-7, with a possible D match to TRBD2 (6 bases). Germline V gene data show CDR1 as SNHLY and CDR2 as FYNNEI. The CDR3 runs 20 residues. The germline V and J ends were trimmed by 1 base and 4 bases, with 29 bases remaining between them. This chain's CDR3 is CASSEDTNAWRGRELYEQYF. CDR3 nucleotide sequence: TGTGCCAGCAGTGAAGATACAAACGCCTGGCGGGGTAGGGAACTGTACGAGCAGTACTTC.

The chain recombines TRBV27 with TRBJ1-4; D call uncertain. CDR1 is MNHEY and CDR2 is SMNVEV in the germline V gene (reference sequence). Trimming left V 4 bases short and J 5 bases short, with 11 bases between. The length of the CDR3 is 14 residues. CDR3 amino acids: CASSWRSGNEKLFF. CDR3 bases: TGTGCCAGCAGTTGGAGGTCTGGGAATGAAAAACTGTTTTTT.

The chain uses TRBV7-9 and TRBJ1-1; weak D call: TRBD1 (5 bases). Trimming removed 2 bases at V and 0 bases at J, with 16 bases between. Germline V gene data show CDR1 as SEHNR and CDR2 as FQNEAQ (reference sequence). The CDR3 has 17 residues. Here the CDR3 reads CASSLLGLTAMNTEAFF. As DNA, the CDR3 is TGTGCCAGCAGCTTACTAGGCTTGACAGCTATGAACACTGAAGCTTTCTTT.

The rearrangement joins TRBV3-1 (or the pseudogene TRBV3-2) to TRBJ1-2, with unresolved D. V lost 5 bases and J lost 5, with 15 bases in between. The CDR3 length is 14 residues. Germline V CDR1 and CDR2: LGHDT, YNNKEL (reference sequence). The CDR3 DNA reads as TGTGCCAGCAGCTCAAGGGAAGAGGGTTATGGCTACACCTTC. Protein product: CASSSREEGYGYTF.

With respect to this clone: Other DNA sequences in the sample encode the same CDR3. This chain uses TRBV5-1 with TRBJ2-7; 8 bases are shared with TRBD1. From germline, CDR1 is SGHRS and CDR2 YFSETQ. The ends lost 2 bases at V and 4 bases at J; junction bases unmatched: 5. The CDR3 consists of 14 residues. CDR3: CASSLRTGRYEQYF. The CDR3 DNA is TGCGCCAGCAGCTTAAGGACAGGGCGGTACGAGCAGTACTTC.

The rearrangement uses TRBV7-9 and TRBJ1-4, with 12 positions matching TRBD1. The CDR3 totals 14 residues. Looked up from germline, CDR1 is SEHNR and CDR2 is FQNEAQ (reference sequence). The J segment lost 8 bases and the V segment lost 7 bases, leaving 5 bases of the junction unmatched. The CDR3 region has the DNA TGTGCCAGCATCGCGGGACAGGGGGCCGAAAAACTGTTTTTT. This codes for CASIAGQGAEKLFF.

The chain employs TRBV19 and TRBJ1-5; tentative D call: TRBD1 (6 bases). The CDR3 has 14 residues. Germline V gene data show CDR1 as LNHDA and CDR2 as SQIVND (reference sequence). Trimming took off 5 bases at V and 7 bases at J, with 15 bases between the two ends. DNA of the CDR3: TGTGCCAGTAGTGTGGGACAAGGGGGACAGCCCCAGCATTTT. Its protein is CASSVGQGGQPQHF.

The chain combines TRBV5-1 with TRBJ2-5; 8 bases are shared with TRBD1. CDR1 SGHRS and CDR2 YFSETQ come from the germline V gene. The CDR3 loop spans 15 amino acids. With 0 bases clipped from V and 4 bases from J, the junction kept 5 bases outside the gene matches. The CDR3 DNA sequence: TGCGCCAGCAGCTTGGCACCGGACAGGGTAGAGACCCAGTACTTC. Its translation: CASSLAPDRVETQYF.

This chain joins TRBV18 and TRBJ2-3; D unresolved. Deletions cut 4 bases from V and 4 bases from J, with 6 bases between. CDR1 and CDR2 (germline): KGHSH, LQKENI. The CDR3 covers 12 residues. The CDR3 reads CASSLRADTQYF. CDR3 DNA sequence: TGTGCCAGCTCACTGCGTGCAGATACGCAGTATTTT.

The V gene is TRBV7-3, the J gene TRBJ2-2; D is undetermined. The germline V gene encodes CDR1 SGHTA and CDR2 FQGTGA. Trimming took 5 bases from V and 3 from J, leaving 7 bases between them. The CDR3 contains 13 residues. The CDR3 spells CASSLRYTGELFF. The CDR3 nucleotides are TGTGCCAGCAGCCTTAGATACACCGGGGAGCTGTTTTTT.

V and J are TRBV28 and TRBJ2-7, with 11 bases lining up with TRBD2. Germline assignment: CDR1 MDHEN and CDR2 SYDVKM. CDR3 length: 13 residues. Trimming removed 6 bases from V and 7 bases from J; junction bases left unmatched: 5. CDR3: CASRLAGGGEQYF. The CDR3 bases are TGTGCCAGCAGGCTAGCGGGAGGTGGAGAGCAGTACTTC.

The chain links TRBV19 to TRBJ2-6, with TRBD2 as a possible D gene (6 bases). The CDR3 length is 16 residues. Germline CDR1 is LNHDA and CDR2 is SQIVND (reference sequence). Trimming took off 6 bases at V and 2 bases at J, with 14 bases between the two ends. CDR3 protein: CASSPRDGAGANVLTF. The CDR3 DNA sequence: TGTGCCAGTAGCCCGCGGGATGGGGCTGGGGCCAACGTCCTGACTTTC. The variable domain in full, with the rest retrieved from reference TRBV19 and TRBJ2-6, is DGGITQSPKYLFRKEGQNVTLSCEQNLNHDAMYWYRQDPGQGLRLIYYSQIVNDFQKGDIAEGYSVSREKKESFPLTVTSAQKNPTAFYLCASSPRDGAGANVLTFGAGSRLTVL.